The TCR beta chain under discussion was sequenced for a study of blood T cell repertoires in COVID-19. This CDR3 is built from 15 residues. Germline trimming cut 1 base from V and 4 bases from J; bases unmatched to any gene: 3. CDR1 and CDR2 (germline): LGHDT, YNNKEL (reference sequence). This table comes from immunoSEQ multiplex PCR, and its TCRdb copy is limited to in-frame clones, with some not included. The sample shows around 250,000 clones, approximately 84% of them seen only once. This TCR derives from a man between 35 and 55 years old who had recovered from COVID-19. The source material was PBMCs or T cells enriched from blood (not recorded which). J is TRBJ1-4 and V is TRBV3-1 (or the pseudogene TRBV3-2), with 7 bases identical to TRBD1. The CDR3 here is CASSQADRYNEKLFF. As DNA, the CDR3 is TGTGCCAGCAGCCAAGCGGACAGGTATAATGAAAAACTGTTTTTT.